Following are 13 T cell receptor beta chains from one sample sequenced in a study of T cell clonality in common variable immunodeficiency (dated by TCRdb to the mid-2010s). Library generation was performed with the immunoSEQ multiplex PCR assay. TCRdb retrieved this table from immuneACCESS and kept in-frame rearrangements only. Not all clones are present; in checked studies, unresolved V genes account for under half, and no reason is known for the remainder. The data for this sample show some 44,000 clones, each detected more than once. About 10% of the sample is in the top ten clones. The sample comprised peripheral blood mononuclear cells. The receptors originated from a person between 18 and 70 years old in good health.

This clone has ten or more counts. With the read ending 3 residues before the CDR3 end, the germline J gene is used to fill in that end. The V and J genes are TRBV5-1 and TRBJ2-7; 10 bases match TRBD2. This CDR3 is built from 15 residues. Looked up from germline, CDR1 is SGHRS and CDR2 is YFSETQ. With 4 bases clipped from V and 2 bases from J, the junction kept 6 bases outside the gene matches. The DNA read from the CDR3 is TGCGCCAGCAGCCTGGGACTAGCGTCTACCTACGAG. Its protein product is CASSLGLASTYE. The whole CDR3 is CASSLGLASTYEQYF.

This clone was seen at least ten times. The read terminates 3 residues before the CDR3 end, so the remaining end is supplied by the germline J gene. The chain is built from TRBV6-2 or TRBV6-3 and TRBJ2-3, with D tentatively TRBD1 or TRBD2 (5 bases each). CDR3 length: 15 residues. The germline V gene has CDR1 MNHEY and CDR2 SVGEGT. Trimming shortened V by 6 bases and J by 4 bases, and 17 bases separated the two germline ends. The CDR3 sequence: CASSTSLRGADTQYF. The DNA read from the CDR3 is TGTGCCAGCAGCACATCTCTGAGGGGCGCAGATACG.

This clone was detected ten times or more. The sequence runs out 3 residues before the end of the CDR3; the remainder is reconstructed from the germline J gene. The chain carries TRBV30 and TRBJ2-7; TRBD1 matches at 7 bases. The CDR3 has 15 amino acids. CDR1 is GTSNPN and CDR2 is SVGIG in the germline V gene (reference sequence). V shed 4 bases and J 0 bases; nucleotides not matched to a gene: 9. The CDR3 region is CAWISPNRGSYEQYF. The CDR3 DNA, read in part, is TGTGCCTGGATCTCCCCGAACAGGGGCTCCTACGAG.

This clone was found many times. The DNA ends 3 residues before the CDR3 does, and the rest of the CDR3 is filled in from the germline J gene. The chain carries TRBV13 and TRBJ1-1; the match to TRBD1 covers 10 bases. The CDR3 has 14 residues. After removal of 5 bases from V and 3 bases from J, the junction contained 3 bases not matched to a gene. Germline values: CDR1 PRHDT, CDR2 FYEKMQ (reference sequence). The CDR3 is CASSPGTGDTEAFF. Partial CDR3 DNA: TGTGCCAGCAGCCCCGGGACAGGGGACACTGAA.

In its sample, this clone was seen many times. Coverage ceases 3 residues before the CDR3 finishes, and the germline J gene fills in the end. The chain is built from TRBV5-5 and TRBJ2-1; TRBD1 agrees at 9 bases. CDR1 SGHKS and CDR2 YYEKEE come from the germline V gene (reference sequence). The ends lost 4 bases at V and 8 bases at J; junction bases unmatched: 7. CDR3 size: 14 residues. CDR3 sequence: CASSGAGQGYEQFF. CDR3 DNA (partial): TGTGCCAGCAGCGGGGCGGGACAGGGTTATGAG.

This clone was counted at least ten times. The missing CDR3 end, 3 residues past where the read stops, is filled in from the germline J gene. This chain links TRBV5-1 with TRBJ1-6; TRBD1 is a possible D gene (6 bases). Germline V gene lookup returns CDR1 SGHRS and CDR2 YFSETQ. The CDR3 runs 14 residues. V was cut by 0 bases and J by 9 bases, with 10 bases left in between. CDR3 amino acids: CASSLAQGVSPLHF. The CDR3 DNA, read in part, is TGCGCCAGCAGCTTGGCACAGGGCGTTTCACCC.

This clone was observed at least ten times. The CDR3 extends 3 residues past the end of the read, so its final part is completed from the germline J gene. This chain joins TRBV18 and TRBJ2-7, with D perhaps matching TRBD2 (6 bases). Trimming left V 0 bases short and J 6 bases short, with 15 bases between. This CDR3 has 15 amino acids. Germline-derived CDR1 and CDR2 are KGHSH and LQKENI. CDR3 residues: CASSPPSVGGGEQYF. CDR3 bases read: TGTGCCAGCTCACCACCCTCTGTGGGGGGTGGCGAG.

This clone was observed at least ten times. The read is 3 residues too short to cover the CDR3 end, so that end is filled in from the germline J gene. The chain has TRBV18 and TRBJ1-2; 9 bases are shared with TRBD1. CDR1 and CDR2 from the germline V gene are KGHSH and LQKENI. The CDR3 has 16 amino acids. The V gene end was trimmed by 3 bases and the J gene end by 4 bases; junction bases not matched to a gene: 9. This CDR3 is CASSPWDREDGYGYTF. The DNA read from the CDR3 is TGTGCCAGCTCACCCTGGGACAGGGAGGACGGCTATGGC. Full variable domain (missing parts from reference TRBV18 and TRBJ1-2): NAGVMQNPRHLVRRRGQEARLRCSPMKGHSHVYWYRQLPEEGLKFMVYLQKENIIDESGMPKERFSAEFPKEGPSILRIQQVVRGDSAAYFCASSPWDREDGYGYTFGSGTRLTVV.

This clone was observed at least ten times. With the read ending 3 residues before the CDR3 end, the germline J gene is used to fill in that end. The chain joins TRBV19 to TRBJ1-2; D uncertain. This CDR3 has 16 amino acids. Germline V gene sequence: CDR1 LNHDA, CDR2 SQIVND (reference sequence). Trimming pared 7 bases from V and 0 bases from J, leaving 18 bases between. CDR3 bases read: TGTGCCAGTAATATGCGGTTAGATCTCCCTAACTATGGC. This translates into CASNMRLDLPNYG. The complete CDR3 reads CASNMRLDLPNYGYTF.

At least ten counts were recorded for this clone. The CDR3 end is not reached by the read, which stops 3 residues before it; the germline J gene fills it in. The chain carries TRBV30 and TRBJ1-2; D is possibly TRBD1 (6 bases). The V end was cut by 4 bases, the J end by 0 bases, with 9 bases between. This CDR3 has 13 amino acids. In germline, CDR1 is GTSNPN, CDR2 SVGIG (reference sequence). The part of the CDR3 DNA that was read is TGTGCCTGGACCAGGGGATCTAACTATGGC. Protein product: CAWTRGSNYG. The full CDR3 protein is CAWTRGSNYGYTF.

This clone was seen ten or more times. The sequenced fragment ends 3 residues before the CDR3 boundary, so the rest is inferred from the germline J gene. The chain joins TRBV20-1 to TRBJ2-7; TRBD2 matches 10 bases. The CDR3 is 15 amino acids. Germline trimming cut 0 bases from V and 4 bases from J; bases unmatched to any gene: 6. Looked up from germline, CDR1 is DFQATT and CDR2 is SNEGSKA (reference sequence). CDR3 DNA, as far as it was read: TGCAGTGCTAGAGATACTAGCGGGACCCTTTACGAG. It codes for CSARDTSGTLYE. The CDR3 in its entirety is CSARDTSGTLYEQYF.

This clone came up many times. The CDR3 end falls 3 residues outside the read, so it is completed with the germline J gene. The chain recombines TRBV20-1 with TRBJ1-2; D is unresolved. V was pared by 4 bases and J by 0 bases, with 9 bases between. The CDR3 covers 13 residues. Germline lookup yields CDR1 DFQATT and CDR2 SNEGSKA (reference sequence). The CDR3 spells CSAIAEANYGYTF. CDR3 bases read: TGCAGTGCTATCGCAGAAGCTAACTATGGC.

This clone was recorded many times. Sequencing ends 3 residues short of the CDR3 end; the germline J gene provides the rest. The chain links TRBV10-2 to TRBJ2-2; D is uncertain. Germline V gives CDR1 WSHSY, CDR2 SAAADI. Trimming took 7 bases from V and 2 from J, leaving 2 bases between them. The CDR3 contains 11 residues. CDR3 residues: CASINTGELFF. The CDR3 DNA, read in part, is TGCGCCAGCATAAACACCGGGGAG.